The rows below give T cell receptor beta chains drawn from one sample of a study of beta chain features in type 1 diabetes. TCRdb keeps only in-frame clones here, not all; method: immunoSEQ multiplex PCR. The sample holds about 260,000 clones, 20% to 25% seen once. The source material was naive CD4+ T cells from blood. All receptors come from a woman in her twenties or thirties with type 1 diabetes. The conserved cysteine and the conserved F or W are not part of the CDR3 here. The D gene is left open where the match is weak. Size is stated for part of the rows, as once, few or many counts, or as a class when the clone is expanded.

j_call clone_size v_call d_call cdr3_aa
TRBJ2-7 - TRBV4-1 - ASSHRIWSEDEQY
TRBJ1-2 few TRBV7-2 TRBD1 ASSLGQGDYGYT
TRBJ1-1 few TRBV25-1 - ASSLLTGLGTEAF
TRBJ1-1 - TRBV2 - ASSFMEGTEAF
TRBJ2-3 - TRBV29-1 TRBD2 SVEARTSTSTDTQY
TRBJ2-7 few TRBV10-3 - AISEFREFDNEQY
TRBJ2-4 few TRBV9 TRBD2 ASSVEDPIASGSINIQY
TRBJ1-2 few TRBV14 TRBD1 ASGTATFYGYT
TRBJ2-5 - TRBV7-9 - ASSQEETQY
TRBJ1-1 - TRBV18 - ASSPDTEAF
TRBJ1-1 few TRBV11-2 - ASSLRAGNTEAF
TRBJ1-1 few TRBV30 TRBD1 AWSPNRGDAAF
TRBJ2-7 few TRBV18 - ASSPPLGRGNEQY
TRBJ2-3 few TRBV13 TRBD2 ASSYAGREQY
TRBJ1-2 few TRBV27 - ASTRLSTVGDGYT